A selection of T cell receptor beta chains follows, all from one sample in a study of neoadjuvant anti-PD-1 for oral cavity cancer. Sequenced by immunoSEQ multiplex PCR; TCRdb stores in-frame clones only, minus some. The sample gives roughly 32,000 clones, roughly 85% of which show up once; around 3.1% is in the top ten. Material: PBMCs, obtained after nivolumab (anti-PD-1) treatment. The receptors come from a person aged 40 to 85 with oral cavity squamous cell carcinoma. Each CDR3 is given without its conserved first and last residue. The D gene is left open where the match is weak.

V	D	J	CDR3
TRBV4-3	-	TRBJ1-1	ASSQGRGFEAF
TRBV5-5	-	TRBJ2-5	ASSFTRSQETQY
TRBV7-9	-	TRBJ1-6	ASSLMRQHNSPLH
TRBV18	TRBD2	TRBJ2-1	ASSPPLAGGNNEQF
TRBV4-1	TRBD2	TRBJ2-2	ASSQGWTSGGTGELF
TRBV7-8	TRBD1	TRBJ1-2	ASSSSQQGQNYGYT
TRBV25-1	-	TRBJ1-1	ASTSLGTEAF
TRBV30	TRBD1	TRBJ1-5	ACRLTGGNSSQPQH
TRBV4-1	-	TRBJ1-5	ASSQERGVNQPQH
TRBV7-2	-	TRBJ2-3	ASRRTGTGSTDTQY
TRBV7-2	TRBD2	TRBJ2-7	ASSASGGYYEQY
TRBV9	-	TRBJ2-1	ASSRSPDYNEQF
TRBV6-5	-	TRBJ1-1	ASIQGTGAF
TRBV5-1	-	TRBJ2-1	ASSWNRDSPRSEQF
TRBV9	-	TRBJ1-1	ASSVQGVGTEAF
TRBV30	-	TRBJ2-3	AWSSLRGTDTQY
TRBV19	TRBD1	TRBJ1-6	ASGGGTGSSPLH
TRBV14	-	TRBJ2-3	ASSQEWGKKDTQY